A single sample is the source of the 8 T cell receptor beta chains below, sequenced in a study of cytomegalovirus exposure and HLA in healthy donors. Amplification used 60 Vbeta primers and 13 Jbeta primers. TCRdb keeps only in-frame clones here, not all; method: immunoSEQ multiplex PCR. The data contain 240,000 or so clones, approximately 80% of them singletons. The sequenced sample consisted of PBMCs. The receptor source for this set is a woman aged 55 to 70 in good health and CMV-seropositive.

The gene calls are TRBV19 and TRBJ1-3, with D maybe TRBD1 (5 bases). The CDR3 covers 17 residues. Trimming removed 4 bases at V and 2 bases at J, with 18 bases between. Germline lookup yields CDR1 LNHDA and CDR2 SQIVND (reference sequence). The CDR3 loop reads CASSKLWGGAPGNTIYF. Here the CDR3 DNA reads TGTGCCAGTAGTAAGCTGTGGGGAGGGGCTCCTGGAAACACCATATATTTT.

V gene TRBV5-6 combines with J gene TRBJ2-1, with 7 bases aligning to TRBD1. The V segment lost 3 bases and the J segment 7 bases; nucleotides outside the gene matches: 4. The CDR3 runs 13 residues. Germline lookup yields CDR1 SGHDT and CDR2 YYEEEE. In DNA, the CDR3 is TGTGCCAGCAGCTGGAGCAGGGGGAATGAGCAGTTCTTC. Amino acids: CASSWSRGNEQFF.

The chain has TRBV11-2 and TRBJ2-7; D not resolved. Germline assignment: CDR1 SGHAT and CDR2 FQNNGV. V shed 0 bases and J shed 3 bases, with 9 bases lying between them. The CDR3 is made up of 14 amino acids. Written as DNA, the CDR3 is TGTGCCAGCAGCTTAGAGTTCCTAAACTACGAGCAGTACTTC. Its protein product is CASSLEFLNYEQYF.

CDR3 in DNA: TGCAGCGTTGCGGAGAATAGCAATCAGCCCCAGCATTTT. Translated: CSVAENSNQPQHF. The chain employs TRBV29-1 and TRBJ1-5; no clear D. V dropped 4 bases and J dropped 0 bases, with 7 bases sitting between them. There are 13 residues in the CDR3. Germline CDR1 and CDR2: SQVTM and ANQGSEA. Supplemented by reference TRBV29-1 and TRBJ1-5, the full variable domain reads SAVISQKPSRDICQRGTSLTIQCQVDSQVTMMFWYRQQPGQSLTLIATANQGSEATYESGFVIDKFPISRPNLTFSTLTVSNMSPEDSSIYLCSVAENSNQPQHFGDGTRLSIL.

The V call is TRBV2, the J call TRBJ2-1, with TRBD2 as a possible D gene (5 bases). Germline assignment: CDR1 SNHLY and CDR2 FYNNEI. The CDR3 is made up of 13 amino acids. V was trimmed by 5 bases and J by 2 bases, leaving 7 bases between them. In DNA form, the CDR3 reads TGTGCCAGCAGTAGCGGAACCTACAATGAGCAGTTCTTC. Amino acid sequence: CASSSGTYNEQFF.

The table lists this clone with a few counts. CDR3 bases: TGCAGCGTAGCTTACAGGGTTTCATACACTGAAGCTTTCTTT. This codes for CSVAYRVSYTEAFF. J is TRBJ1-1 and V is TRBV29-1; tentative D call: TRBD1 (6 bases). V was trimmed by 6 bases and J by 3 bases, leaving 17 bases between them. Germline lookup yields CDR1 SQVTM and CDR2 ANQGSEA. This CDR3 has 14 amino acids.

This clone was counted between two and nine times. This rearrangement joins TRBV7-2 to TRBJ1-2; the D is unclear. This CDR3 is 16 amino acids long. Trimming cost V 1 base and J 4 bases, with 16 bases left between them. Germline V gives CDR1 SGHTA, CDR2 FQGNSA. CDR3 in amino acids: CASSLGTAYNLYGYTF. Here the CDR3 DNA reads TGTGCCAGCAGCTTAGGTACTGCTTATAACCTCTATGGCTACACCTTC.

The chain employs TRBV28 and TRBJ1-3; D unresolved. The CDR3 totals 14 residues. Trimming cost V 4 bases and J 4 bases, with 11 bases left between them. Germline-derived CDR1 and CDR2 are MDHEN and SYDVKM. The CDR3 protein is CASSSVVTGNTIYF. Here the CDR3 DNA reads TGTGCCAGCAGTTCGGTGGTCACGGGAAACACCATATATTTT.